The present T cell receptor (beta chain) was sequenced within a study of human thymus T cells. Only four of the eight donors provided an approximately 0.5-1 mL blood sample. The CDR3 has 14 residues. V lost 5 bases, J lost 2 bases, and 13 bases lay in between. CDR1 and CDR2 (germline): SEHNR, FQNEAQ (reference sequence). The data were produced by immunoSEQ multiplex PCR, yet TCRdb's version contains in-frame clones alone and is incomplete. Here the sample spans 40,000 to 45,000 clones, about 93% being singletons. The TCR comes from a boy in the first two years of life with a congenital heart defect but otherwise immunologically healthy. The genes are TRBV7-9 and TRBJ2-7; D not resolved. Sequencing was carried out using blood. The CDR3 DNA follows: TGTGCCAGCAGCCCCCGGGCGGCGCCCTACGAGCAGTACTTC. Translation gives CASSPRAAPYEQYF.